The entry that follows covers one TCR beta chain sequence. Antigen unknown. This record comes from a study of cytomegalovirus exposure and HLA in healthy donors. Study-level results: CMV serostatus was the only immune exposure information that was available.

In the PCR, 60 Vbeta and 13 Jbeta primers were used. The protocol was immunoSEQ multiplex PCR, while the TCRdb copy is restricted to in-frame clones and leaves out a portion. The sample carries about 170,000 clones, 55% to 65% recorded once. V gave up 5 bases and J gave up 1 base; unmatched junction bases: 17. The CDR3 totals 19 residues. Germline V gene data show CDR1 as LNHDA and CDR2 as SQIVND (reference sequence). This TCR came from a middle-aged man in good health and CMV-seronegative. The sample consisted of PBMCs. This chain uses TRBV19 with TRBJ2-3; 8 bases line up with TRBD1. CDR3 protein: CASSYPGTGRVRRTDTQYF. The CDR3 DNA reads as TGTGCCAGTAGTTACCCCGGGACAGGTCGTGTCCGACGCACAGATACGCAGTATTTT.